This T cell receptor (beta chain) was recorded in a study of blood T cells in healthy people across ages. Through a sample-barcoded 5' primer and a J-beta primer mix, a second PCR was run for roughly 7 to 11 cycles. Samples each returned at least 3 million CDR3-containing paired-end reads. From the 5' RACE reads, TCRdb called clonotypes with MiXCR, one entry per CDR3 protein. The sample holds hundreds of thousands of distinct CDR3 sequences, about 25% seen once. Trimming took off 3 bases at V and 3 bases at J, with 9 bases between the two ends. Germline CDR1 reads MNHNS; CDR2 reads SASEGT. The CDR3 consists of 13 residues. The donors, aged about 6 to 90, were healthy Caucasians from Russia. These data are also associated with another study on T cells of mothers and their children.

The chain combines TRBV6-1 with TRBJ2-7; D unclear. The sequence derives from a boy younger than 18 in good health. The sequencing sample was made of blood. CDR3: CASSEFRLYEQYF. The CDR3 coding sequence is TGTGCCAGCAGTGAGTTCAGGCTCTACGAGCAGTACTTC.